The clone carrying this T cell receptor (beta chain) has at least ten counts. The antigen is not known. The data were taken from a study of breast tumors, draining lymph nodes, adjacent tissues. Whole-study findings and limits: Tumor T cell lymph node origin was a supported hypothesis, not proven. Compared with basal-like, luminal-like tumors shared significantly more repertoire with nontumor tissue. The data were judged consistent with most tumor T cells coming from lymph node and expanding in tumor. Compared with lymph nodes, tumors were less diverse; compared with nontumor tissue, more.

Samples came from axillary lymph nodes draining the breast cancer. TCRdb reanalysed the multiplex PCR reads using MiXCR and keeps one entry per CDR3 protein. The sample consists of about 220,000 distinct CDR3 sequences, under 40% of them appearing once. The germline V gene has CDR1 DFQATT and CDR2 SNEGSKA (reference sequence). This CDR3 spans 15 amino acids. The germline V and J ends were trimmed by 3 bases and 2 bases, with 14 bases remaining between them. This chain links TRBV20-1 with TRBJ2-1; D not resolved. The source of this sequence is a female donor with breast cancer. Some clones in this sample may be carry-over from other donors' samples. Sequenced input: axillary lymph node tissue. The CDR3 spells CSASAAEKAYNEQFF. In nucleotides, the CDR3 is TGCAGTGCTAGTGCGGCCGAAAAAGCCTACAATGAGCAGTTCTTC.